These 4 T cell receptor beta chains share one sample of origin, sequenced in a study of somatic mutations in cytotoxic T cells in rheumatoid arthritis. Profiled with immunoSEQ multiplex PCR; TCRdb holds only in-frame clones, not every one. The sample includes fewer than 20,000 clones, approximately 80% seen only once; the top ten take about an eighth. Sequenced input: CD8+ T cells sorted from blood. These receptors all come from an adult with rheumatoid arthritis.

The J gene is TRBJ1-4, the V gene TRBV7-9, with 10 bases aligning to TRBD1. The CDR3 has 17 amino acids. Germline V gene data show CDR1 as SEHNR and CDR2 as FQNEAQ (reference sequence). Trimming removed 1 base from V and 4 bases from J; junction bases left unmatched: 6. In DNA, the CDR3 is TGTGCCAGCAGCTTAGAAGGGACAGGGGCGAATAATGAAAAACTGTTTTTT. This translates into CASSLEGTGANNEKLFF.

The V gene is TRBV27, the J gene TRBJ2-7; unclear D gene. The CDR3 has 13 residues. Germline V gene lookup returns CDR1 MNHEY and CDR2 SMNVEV (reference sequence). Trimming removed 0 bases from V and 6 bases from J, with 9 bases in between. The CDR3 sequence is CASSLSYSVEQYF. The CDR3 region has the DNA TGTGCCAGCAGTTTATCCTACAGTGTCGAGCAGTACTTC.

The chain has TRBV2 and TRBJ1-4, with D unresolved. The CDR3 totals 16 residues. Per germline, CDR1 SNHLY and CDR2 FYNNEI. V was clipped by 3 bases and J by 4 bases, with 15 bases between them. This CDR3 reads CASSDAAPEINEKLFF. The CDR3 DNA is TGTGCCAGCAGTGATGCAGCCCCAGAAATTAATGAAAAACTGTTTTTT.

The chain couples TRBV5-1 to TRBJ2-5, with a tentative D call TRBD1 (5 bases). The V gene's germline CDR1 is SGHRS and CDR2 YFSETQ. V dropped 6 bases and J dropped 5 bases, with 20 bases sitting between them. The CDR3 totals 15 residues. The CDR3 bases are TGCGCCAGCAACTCCTACCTAGGGGTAGGCGAGACCCAGTACTTC. Its translation is CASNSYLGVGETQYF.